This T cell receptor (beta chain) derives from a study of T cell responses to AZD1222 COVID-19 vaccine. Sequencing was performed with immunoSEQ multiplex PCR; in TCRdb, only in-frame clones are kept and a portion is missing. This sample has 150,000 or so clones, with approximately 94% found just once. Trimming shortened V by 6 bases and J by 0 bases, and 12 bases separated the two germline ends. The CDR3 has 15 amino acids. Germline CDR1 and CDR2: MNHEY and SVGAGI. The chain carries TRBV6-5 and TRBJ1-5, with D maybe TRBD1 (6 bases). The specimen comprised peripheral blood, sampled on day 0 of AZD1222 vaccination. The TCR originated in an adult in good health. Here the CDR3 reads CASRGARDSNQPQHF. The CDR3 DNA is TGTGCCAGCAGGGGGGCCAGGGATAGCAATCAGCCCCAGCATTTT.